Presented here are 11 T cell receptor beta chains from one specimen sequenced in a study of shared clonotypes between healthy human individuals. Some clones are missing from TCRdb's copy, which holds only in-frame ones; the method was immunoSEQ multiplex PCR. The sample shows 650,000 to 700,000 clones, roughly 87% of them seen only once. The sequencing input was memory CD8+ T cells from PBMCs. Subset meaning: CD45RO+ cells pooled with CCR7-negative TemRA cells. The receptors here all came from a man younger than 30 in good health. Some clones in this sample may be carry-over from other donors' samples.

The chain joins TRBV6-1 to TRBJ1-3; no definite D call. The CDR3 spans 15 residues. Per the germline V gene, CDR1 is MNHNS and CDR2 is SASEGT. Trimming left V 2 bases short and J 8 bases short, with 16 bases between. The CDR3 bases are TGTGCCAGCAGTGAACTTAGGGAACAAGGATACACCATATATTTT. Translated: CASSELREQGYTIYF.

V usage is TRBV7-9 and J usage is TRBJ1-1, with D unclear. CDR1 and CDR2 from the germline V gene are SEHNR and FQNEAQ (reference sequence). This CDR3 comprises 15 residues. Trimming removed 1 base at V and 0 bases at J, with 9 bases between. The CDR3 region has the DNA TGTGCCAGCAGCTTAGTCTATGTTTTGAACACTGAAGCTTTCTTT. As protein: CASSLVYVLNTEAFF. The full variable domain, its missing parts supplied by reference TRBV7-9 and TRBJ1-1, is DTGVSQNPRHKITKRGQNVTFRCDPISEHNRLYWYRQTLGQGPEFLTYFQNEAQLEKSRLLSDRFSAERPKGSFSTLEIQRTEQGDSAMYLCASSLVYVLNTEAFFGQGTRLTVV.

V and J are TRBV5-4 and TRBJ2-1; D call uncertain. This CDR3 is built from 15 residues. CDR1 SGHNT and CDR2 YYREEE come from the germline V gene (reference sequence). V lost 1 base and J 3 bases, leaving 11 bases between the germline ends. The CDR3 nucleotides read TGTGCCAGCAGCTTGTACCAGCTCCGCTACAATGAGCAGTTCTTC. Encoded protein: CASSLYQLRYNEQFF.

The chain joins TRBV28 to TRBJ1-2; D gene uncertain. This CDR3 has 11 residues. From germline, CDR1 is MDHEN and CDR2 SYDVKM. With 5 bases removed from V and 8 bases from J, the gap between germline ends came to 9 bases. The CDR3 here is CASSDLGGYTF. In DNA, the CDR3 is TGTGCCAGCAGTGACCTGGGCGGCTACACCTTC.

The table lists this clone with a count of one. The gene calls are TRBV9 and TRBJ2-5; perhaps TRBD1 as D (6 bases). V dropped 3 bases and J dropped 2 bases, with 14 bases sitting between them. The germline gives CDR1 SGDLS, CDR2 YYNGEE. The CDR3 has 15 amino acids. DNA for the CDR3: TGTGCCAGCAGCGCCTCCGGGACAAATCAAGAGACCCAGTACTTC. This sequence encodes CASSASGTNQETQYF. The full variable domain, in which reference TRBV9 and TRBJ2-5 provide the parts outside the CDR3, is DSGVTQTPKHLITATGQRVTLRCSPRSGDLSVYWYQQSLDQGLQFLIQYYNGEERAKGNILERFSAQQFPDLHSELNLSSLELGDSALYFCASSASGTNQETQYFGPGTRLLVL.

The chain employs TRBV9 and TRBJ1-5; D unresolved. The CDR3 runs 14 residues. The V gene's germline CDR1 is SGDLS and CDR2 YYNGEE. Deletions cut 0 bases from V and 8 bases from J, with 12 bases between. The CDR3 loop reads CASSVGDGWKPQHF. The CDR3 bases are TGTGCCAGCAGCGTAGGAGACGGGTGGAAGCCCCAGCATTTT.

V is TRBV9 and J is TRBJ2-7; the match to TRBD2 covers 7 bases. V lost 0 bases to trimming and J lost 4 bases; unmatched junction nucleotides: 7. In germline, CDR1 is SGDLS, CDR2 YYNGEE. This CDR3 region has 15 residues. The CDR3 coding sequence is TGTGCCAGCAGCGTAGGTGCAGCGGGGTTATACGAGCAGTACTTC. Translating it yields CASSVGAAGLYEQYF.

This sequence joins TRBV27 and TRBJ2-7; D gene unclear. Trimming took 6 bases from V and 3 from J, leaving 12 bases between them. Germline CDR1 and CDR2: MNHEY and SMNVEV (reference sequence). The CDR3 totals 13 residues. CDR3 loop: CASRSTASYEQYF. The CDR3 nucleotides are TGTGCCAGCAGGAGCACAGCTAGCTACGAGCAGTACTTC.

V usage is TRBV7-9 and J usage is TRBJ1-4; D gene unclear. Trimming removed 7 bases at V and 8 bases at J, with 14 bases between. The CDR3 covers 13 residues. CDR1 is SEHNR and CDR2 is FQNEAQ in the germline V gene (reference sequence). The CDR3 coding sequence is TGTGCCAGCAAAATGGACCCGGGGGAAAAACTGTTTTTT. Amino acids: CASKMDPGEKLFF.

A remark on this clone: One end of the junction does not line up with germline, which may come from a read error. This chain connects TRBV11-2 to TRBJ2-7, with D possibly TRBD2 on 5 matching bases. This CDR3 spans 15 amino acids. CDR1 SGHAT and CDR2 FQNNGV come from the germline V gene. The CDR3 here is CASTLGGGSSYEQYF. CDR3 nucleotides: TGTGCCAGCACCTTAGGTGGCGGGTCCTCCTACGAGCAGTACTTC.

The chain's CDR3 is CASSRRGTDYEQYF. In nucleotides, the CDR3 is TGTGCCAGCAGCCGACGAGGGACAGACTACGAGCAGTACTTC. The rearrangement links TRBV27 to TRBJ2-7, with 7 nucleotides matching TRBD1. The germline V gene encodes CDR1 MNHEY and CDR2 SMNVEV (reference sequence). The trim removed 6 bases at V and 3 bases at J, leaving 8 bases unmatched. The CDR3 runs 14 residues.